These T cell receptor beta chains were read from a single sample in a study of blood T cell repertoires in COVID-19. Data came from immunoSEQ multiplex PCR; TCRdb stores just in-frame clones and leaves some out. The sample yields roughly 200,000 clones, about nine tenths seen once. Source material: PBMCs or T cells enriched from blood (not recorded which). These receptors came from a young man who had recovered from COVID-19. CDR3s include the opening cysteine and the closing phenylalanine or tryptophan. Fields, in order: V gene, D gene, clone size, J gene, CDR3 protein, CDR3 DNA. A D gene is named only where the DNA matches it firmly. Clone size is shown for a subset of rows, as once, few, many or a class of expanded clone.

v_call: TRBV18
d_call: TRBD1
clone_size: .
j_call: TRBJ1-1
cdr3_aa: CASSPRQGKNTEAFF
cdr3_nt: TGTGCCAGCTCACCAAGACAGGGAAAGAACACTGAAGCTTTCTTT

v_call: TRBV7-6
d_call: .
clone_size: .
j_call: TRBJ1-1
cdr3_aa: CASSLGGGVISDTEAFF
cdr3_nt: TGTGCCAGCAGCTTAGGAGGTGGAGTCATCTCAGACACTGAAGCTTTCTTT

v_call: TRBV7-9
d_call: .
clone_size: .
j_call: TRBJ1-4
cdr3_aa: CASSLTGQINEKLFF
cdr3_nt: TGTGCCAGCAGCTTGACCGGACAGATAAATGAAAAACTGTTTTTT

v_call: TRBV4-3
d_call: .
clone_size: .
j_call: TRBJ2-7
cdr3_aa: CASSQAAPSHFSYEQYF
cdr3_nt: TGCGCCAGCAGCCAAGCAGCGCCCTCCCACTTCTCCTACGAGCAGTACTTC

v_call: TRBV30
d_call: TRBD2
clone_size: .
j_call: TRBJ2-3
cdr3_aa: CAWRLAGSAAQDTQYF
cdr3_nt: TGTGCCTGGAGACTAGCGGGGTCAGCCGCTCAAGATACGCAGTATTTT

v_call: TRBV2
d_call: .
clone_size: once
j_call: TRBJ2-3
cdr3_aa: CASILRTSTDTQYF
cdr3_nt: TGTGCCAGCATTCTGCGAACTAGCACAGATACGCAGTATTTT

v_call: TRBV19
d_call: TRBD1
clone_size: .
j_call: TRBJ1-4
cdr3_aa: CASSRGTAINEKLFF
cdr3_nt: TGTGCCAGTAGTAGGGGGACAGCCATTAATGAAAAACTGTTTTTT

v_call: TRBV7-9
d_call: TRBD2
clone_size: .
j_call: TRBJ2-2
cdr3_aa: CASSPGLAGVEEELFF
cdr3_nt: TGTGCCAGCAGCCCAGGACTAGCGGGAGTCGAGGAGGAGCTGTTTTTT

v_call: TRBV7-8
d_call: TRBD1
clone_size: .
j_call: TRBJ2-7
cdr3_aa: CASSTRIRDRGSYEQYF
cdr3_nt: TGTGCCAGCAGCACAAGAATCCGGGACAGGGGTAGCTACGAGCAGTACTTC

v_call: TRBV7-2
d_call: .
clone_size: .
j_call: TRBJ2-1
cdr3_aa: CASSPDLGAHEQFF
cdr3_nt: TGTGCCAGCAGCCCAGATCTGGGGGCGCATGAGCAGTTCTTC

v_call: TRBV28
d_call: TRBD1
clone_size: .
j_call: TRBJ1-4
cdr3_aa: CASSLPPGQGRNEKLFF
cdr3_nt: TGTGCCAGCAGTTTACCCCCGGGACAGGGCCGAAATGAAAAACTGTTTTTT

v_call: TRBV6-4
d_call: TRBD2
clone_size: .
j_call: TRBJ2-1
cdr3_aa: CASSPTSGRGNEQFF
cdr3_nt: TGTGCCAGCAGTCCGACTAGCGGGAGGGGCAATGAGCAGTTCTTC

v_call: TRBV4-3
d_call: TRBD1
clone_size: .
j_call: TRBJ1-1
cdr3_aa: CASSQRTGDTEAFF
cdr3_nt: TGCGCCAGCAGCCAAAGGACAGGGGATACTGAAGCTTTCTTT

v_call: TRBV9
d_call: .
clone_size: .
j_call: TRBJ1-2
cdr3_aa: CASSVEGALNYGYTF
cdr3_nt: TGTGCCAGCAGCGTAGAAGGGGCGCTAAACTATGGCTACACCTTC

v_call: TRBV5-1
d_call: .
clone_size: .
j_call: TRBJ1-5
cdr3_aa: CASSATGVGPQHF
cdr3_nt: TGCGCCAGCAGCGCGACAGGCGTAGGGCCCCAGCATTTT

v_call: TRBV9
d_call: .
clone_size: .
j_call: TRBJ2-1
cdr3_aa: CASSPQLKREQFF
cdr3_nt: TGTGCCAGCAGCCCCCAGCTCAAGCGGGAGCAGTTCTTC

v_call: TRBV5-1
d_call: TRBD1
clone_size: .
j_call: TRBJ1-2
cdr3_aa: CASSLSGQESYGYTF
cdr3_nt: TGCGCCAGCAGCTTGTCGGGACAGGAATCCTATGGCTACACCTTC

v_call: TRBV28
d_call: .
clone_size: .
j_call: TRBJ2-5
cdr3_aa: CASSSPARIQETQYF
cdr3_nt: TGTGCCAGCAGTTCGCCTGCCAGGATACAAGAGACCCAGTACTTC

v_call: TRBV5-1
d_call: .
clone_size: once
j_call: TRBJ2-7
cdr3_aa: CASSLANENEQYF
cdr3_nt: TGCGCCAGCAGCTTGGCCAACGAGAACGAGCAGTACTTC

v_call: TRBV5-1
d_call: TRBD2
clone_size: once
j_call: TRBJ2-7
cdr3_aa: CASSAGTSSHEQYF
cdr3_nt: TGCGCCAGCAGCGCCGGGACTAGTTCCCACGAGCAGTACTTC

v_call: TRBV30
d_call: .
clone_size: .
j_call: TRBJ1-6
cdr3_aa: CAWTSNANSPLHF
cdr3_nt: TGTGCCTGGACATCGAATGCGAATTCACCCCTCCACTTT

v_call: TRBV4-3
d_call: .
clone_size: .
j_call: TRBJ1-1
cdr3_aa: CASSQEALANTEAFF
cdr3_nt: TGCGCCAGCAGCCAGGAAGCGCTGGCGAACACTGAAGCTTTCTTT

v_call: TRBV6-5
d_call: .
clone_size: .
j_call: TRBJ2-1
cdr3_aa: CASSRDTAYNEQFF
cdr3_nt: TGTGCCAGCAGTAGGGACACCGCCTACAATGAGCAGTTCTTC

v_call: TRBV2
d_call: .
clone_size: .
j_call: TRBJ2-1
cdr3_aa: CASIGKNEQFF
cdr3_nt: TGTGCCAGCATCGGGAAGAATGAGCAGTTCTTC

v_call: TRBV14
d_call: .
clone_size: .
j_call: TRBJ1-2
cdr3_aa: CASSAGTNYGYTF
cdr3_nt: TGTGCCAGCAGCGCCGGGACAAACTATGGCTACACCTTC

v_call: TRBV13
d_call: TRBD1
clone_size: .
j_call: TRBJ1-2
cdr3_aa: CASSQRGRIGYTF
cdr3_nt: TGTGCCAGCAGCCAAAGGGGGCGGATAGGCTACACCTTC

v_call: TRBV5-5
d_call: TRBD2
clone_size: .
j_call: TRBJ2-5
cdr3_aa: CASSSTGGAETQYF
cdr3_nt: TGTGCCAGCAGCAGCACGGGAGGGGCTGAGACCCAGTACTTC

v_call: TRBV6-2/TRBV6-3
d_call: TRBD1
clone_size: .
j_call: TRBJ2-7
cdr3_aa: CASSAPGQGLYEQYF
cdr3_nt: TGTGCCAGCAGCGCCCCGGGACAGGGACTCTACGAGCAGTACTTC

v_call: TRBV7-2
d_call: TRBD2
clone_size: .
j_call: TRBJ2-2
cdr3_aa: CASSRAGGSNTGELFF
cdr3_nt: TGTGCCAGCAGTCGGGCGGGGGGCTCGAACACCGGGGAGCTGTTTTTT

v_call: TRBV28
d_call: .
clone_size: .
j_call: TRBJ1-4
cdr3_aa: CASRLLNEKLFF
cdr3_nt: TGTGCCAGCAGACTATTAAATGAAAAACTGTTTTTT

v_call: TRBV7-9
d_call: TRBD1
clone_size: .
j_call: TRBJ2-2
cdr3_aa: CASSLGDRQTGELFF
cdr3_nt: TGTGCCAGCAGCCTCGGGGACAGGCAGACGGGGGAGCTGTTTTTT

v_call: TRBV20-1
d_call: TRBD2
clone_size: .
j_call: TRBJ2-3
cdr3_aa: CSASLIVASGSLWGTDTQYF
cdr3_nt: TGCAGTGCTAGTTTAATCGTAGCTAGCGGGAGTCTCTGGGGCACAGATACGCAGTATTTT

v_call: TRBV27
d_call: .
clone_size: .
j_call: TRBJ1-2
cdr3_aa: CASSLGQGRNGGGYTF
cdr3_nt: TGTGCCAGCAGTTTAGGCCAGGGAAGGAATGGTGGTGGCTACACCTTC

v_call: TRBV18
d_call: .
clone_size: .
j_call: TRBJ2-1
cdr3_aa: CASSQYGNNEQFF
cdr3_nt: TGTGCCAGCTCACAGTACGGTAACAATGAGCAGTTCTTC

v_call: TRBV28
d_call: TRBD1
clone_size: once
j_call: TRBJ2-7
cdr3_aa: CASRRQGVSYEQYF
cdr3_nt: TGTGCCAGCAGGAGACAGGGGGTTTCATACGAGCAGTACTTC

v_call: TRBV2
d_call: TRBD1
clone_size: many
j_call: TRBJ1-5
cdr3_aa: CASRPHRGPSNQPQHF
cdr3_nt: TGTGCCAGCAGACCCCACAGGGGACCAAGCAATCAGCCCCAGCATTTT

v_call: TRBV27
d_call: TRBD2
clone_size: .
j_call: TRBJ2-1
cdr3_aa: CASSPWISSGASYNEQFF
cdr3_nt: TGTGCCAGCAGTCCTTGGATTTCTAGCGGGGCATCCTACAATGAGCAGTTCTTC

v_call: TRBV19
d_call: TRBD1
clone_size: .
j_call: TRBJ2-7
cdr3_aa: CASSKPGQGDNYEQYF
cdr3_nt: TGTGCCAGTAGTAAGCCGGGACAGGGGGACAACTACGAGCAGTACTTC

v_call: TRBV6-5
d_call: TRBD2
clone_size: .
j_call: TRBJ2-5
cdr3_aa: CASSTGLAGTQYF
cdr3_nt: TGTGCCAGCAGTACCGGACTAGCAGGGACCCAGTACTTC

v_call: TRBV28
d_call: TRBD1
clone_size: .
j_call: TRBJ2-7
cdr3_aa: CASRPTGAVPYEQYF
cdr3_nt: TGTGCCAGCAGACCGACAGGGGCCGTTCCCTACGAGCAGTACTTC

v_call: TRBV18
d_call: .
clone_size: .
j_call: TRBJ1-1
cdr3_aa: CASSPSTGNTEAFF
cdr3_nt: TGTGCCAGCTCACCATCTACAGGGAACACTGAAGCTTTCTTT

v_call: TRBV5-5
d_call: TRBD1
clone_size: .
j_call: TRBJ1-2
cdr3_aa: CASSLTNRGNYGYTF
cdr3_nt: TGTGCCAGCAGCCTTACCAACAGGGGGAACTATGGCTACACCTTC

v_call: TRBV7-9
d_call: TRBD2
clone_size: .
j_call: TRBJ2-1
cdr3_aa: CASSPDGTSEYNEQFF
cdr3_nt: TGTGCCAGCAGCCCGGACGGCACTAGCGAGTACAATGAGCAGTTCTTC

v_call: TRBV28
d_call: TRBD2
clone_size: many
j_call: TRBJ2-1
cdr3_aa: CASSRLAGGVHNEQFF
cdr3_nt: TGTGCCAGCAGTCGATTAGCGGGAGGCGTTCACAATGAGCAGTTCTTC

v_call: TRBV5-1
d_call: TRBD2
clone_size: .
j_call: TRBJ2-7
cdr3_aa: CASSLLASGRGDPVVAQYF
cdr3_nt: TGCGCCAGCAGCTTGTTGGCTAGCGGGAGAGGGGACCCGGTTGTGGCGCAGTACTTC

v_call: TRBV28
d_call: TRBD1
clone_size: .
j_call: TRBJ2-6
cdr3_aa: CATVLGQGWSGANVLTF
cdr3_nt: TGTGCCACCGTCCTTGGACAGGGTTGGTCTGGGGCCAACGTCCTGACTTTC

v_call: TRBV27
d_call: TRBD1
clone_size: .
j_call: TRBJ1-2
cdr3_aa: CASSPINRGSDYGYTF
cdr3_nt: TGTGCCAGCAGCCCGATAAACAGGGGAAGTGACTATGGCTACACCTTC

v_call: TRBV10-2
d_call: TRBD1
clone_size: .
j_call: TRBJ2-2
cdr3_aa: CASFSDRGHAGELFF
cdr3_nt: TGCGCCAGCTTTTCCGACAGGGGGCACGCCGGGGAGCTGTTTTTT

v_call: TRBV4-1
d_call: .
clone_size: .
j_call: TRBJ1-5
cdr3_aa: CASSQEATESQPQHF
cdr3_nt: TGCGCCAGCAGCCAAGAAGCAACAGAGTCCCAGCCCCAGCATTTT